Listed here is a single T cell receptor (beta chain). This record comes from a study of blood T cell repertoires in COVID-19. Study background: The samples span acute and convalescent COVID-19 from the United States, Italy and Spain. The analysed material was cDNA or gDNA that came from T cells, B-cell-depleted T cells, or PBMCs.

Trimming shortened V by 5 bases and J by 6 bases, and 14 bases separated the two germline ends. The CDR3 length is 13 residues. Germline lookup yields CDR1 SGHAT and CDR2 FQNNGV. Original processing methods: Estimated nucleated cell counts came from reference gene primer amplification. TCRdb's copy holds only in-frame clones and misses some; the assay was immunoSEQ multiplex PCR. That table furnishes V, J and clone size, whereas the DNA furnished D and trimming. Among tens of thousands of clones listed, over 80% were seen once. The chain carries TRBV11-2 and TRBJ2-7; D unresolved. This TCR derives from a woman older than 75 with acute or convalescent COVID-19. Sequenced material: peripheral blood. In DNA form, the CDR3 reads TGTGCCAGCAGCCAACAATATTCGGGCGAGCAGTACTTC. Its translation: CASSQQYSGEQYF.